This TCR beta chain is from a study of molecular identifiers for immune sequencing clone quantification. Study-level results: Detectable among roughly 920,000 naive cells, according to reports, was Jurkat TCR RNA spiked in from one cell. Whereas naive cells kept under 1% of molecules in clones above 20 RNA copies, such clones held over 97% in effectors.

Every naive CD8 library was made from between roughly 18,000 and 1,000,000 sorted cells with 10%, 30% or 50% RNA. Naive CD8 T cells were sorted as CD8+CD4-CCR7+CD45RA+. MiXCR was run by TCRdb on the PCR reads, yielding one entry per CDR3 protein. Found here are approximately 500,000 distinct CDR3 sequences, 25% of them singletons; the top ten hold just over 0.75%. The CDR3 consists of 15 residues. V gave up 0 bases and J gave up 3 bases; unmatched junction bases: 1. Germline-derived CDR1 and CDR2 are SGHVS and FNYEAQ. Regarding this clonotype: What it binds is unknown.

Input material: naive CD8+ T cells from blood, with Jurkat cell RNA spiked in. Subset: FACS-sorted CD8+CD4-CCR7+CD45RA+ naive T cells. The chain is built from TRBV7-6 and TRBJ2-1; TRBD2 matches at 8 bases. The origin of this receptor is a human donor in good health. Some libraries in this study had Jurkat cell RNA spiked in. Here the CDR3 reads CASSLAAGVYNEQFF. In nucleotides, the CDR3 is TGTGCCAGCAGCTTAGCAGCGGGGGTCTACAATGAGCAGTTCTTC.